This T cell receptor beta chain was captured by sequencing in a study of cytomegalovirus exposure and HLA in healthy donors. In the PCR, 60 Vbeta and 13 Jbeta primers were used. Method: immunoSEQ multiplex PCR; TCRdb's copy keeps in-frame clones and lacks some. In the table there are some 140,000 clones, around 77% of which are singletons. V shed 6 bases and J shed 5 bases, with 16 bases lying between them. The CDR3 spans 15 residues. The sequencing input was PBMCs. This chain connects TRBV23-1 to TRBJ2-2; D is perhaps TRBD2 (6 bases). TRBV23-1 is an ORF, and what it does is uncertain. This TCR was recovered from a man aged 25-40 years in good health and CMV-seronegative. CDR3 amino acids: CASRWRARTTGELFF. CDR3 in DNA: TGCGCCAGCAGGTGGAGGGCACGCACGACCGGGGAGCTGTTTTTT.